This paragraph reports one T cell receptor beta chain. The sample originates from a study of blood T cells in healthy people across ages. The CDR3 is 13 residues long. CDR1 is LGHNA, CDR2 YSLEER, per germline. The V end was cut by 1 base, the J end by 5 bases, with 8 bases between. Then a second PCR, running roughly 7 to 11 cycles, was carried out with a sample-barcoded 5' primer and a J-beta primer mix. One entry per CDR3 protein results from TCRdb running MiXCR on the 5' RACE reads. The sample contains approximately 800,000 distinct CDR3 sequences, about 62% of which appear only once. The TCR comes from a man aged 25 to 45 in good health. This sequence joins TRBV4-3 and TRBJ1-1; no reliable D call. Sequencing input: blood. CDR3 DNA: TGCGCCAGCAGCCAAGGGGTACGGACTGAAGCTTTCTTT. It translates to CASSQGVRTEAFF.